This T cell receptor beta chain was obtained from a study of identical twins. General study findings and limits: Zero-insertion analyses might be partly confounded by invariant T cells like MAIT and iNKT.

There are a few counts of this clonotype. The antigen is undetermined. In TCRdb, the 5' RACE reads were re-called with MiXCR into one record per CDR3 protein. The data contain approximately 1.8 million distinct CDR3 sequences, under 35% of them singletons. V shed 0 bases, J shed 8 bases, and the junction held 13 bases outside the gene matches. Germline V gene lookup returns CDR1 LGHNA and CDR2 YNFKEQ. The CDR3 sequence is 18 residues long. This receptor was identified in a newborn girl in good health. The material sequenced was cord blood. The chain recombines TRBV4-2 with TRBJ2-1; 10 bases map to TRBD2. The CDR3 protein is CASSQDHPAGGYRDEQFF. The CDR3 coding sequence is TGTGCCAGCAGCCAAGATCACCCAGCGGGGGGGTACAGGGATGAGCAGTTCTTC.